The T cell receptor (beta chain) described here comes from a study of blood T cells in healthy people across ages. Only one count was recorded for this clonotype. A single base separates this from a much larger clone, so it may be a read error. Through a sample-barcoded 5' primer and a J-beta primer mix, a second PCR was run for roughly 6 to 11 cycles. Each CDR3 protein gets one entry after TCRdb re-called the 5' RACE reads with MiXCR. The table includes roughly 1,700,000 distinct CDR3 sequences, 28% detected once. Trimming removed 4 bases from V and 13 bases from J, with 14 bases in between. Germline V gene data show CDR1 as DFQATT and CDR2 as SNEGSKA (reference sequence). This CDR3 comprises 11 residues.

The TCR was taken from a woman aged 25 to 39 in good health. The sequenced material came from blood. This rearrangement joins TRBV20-1 to TRBJ2-1; D not resolved. The CDR3 protein is CSANGYETQFF. The CDR3 DNA sequence: TGCAGTGCTAACGGGTACGAGACCCAGTTCTTC.